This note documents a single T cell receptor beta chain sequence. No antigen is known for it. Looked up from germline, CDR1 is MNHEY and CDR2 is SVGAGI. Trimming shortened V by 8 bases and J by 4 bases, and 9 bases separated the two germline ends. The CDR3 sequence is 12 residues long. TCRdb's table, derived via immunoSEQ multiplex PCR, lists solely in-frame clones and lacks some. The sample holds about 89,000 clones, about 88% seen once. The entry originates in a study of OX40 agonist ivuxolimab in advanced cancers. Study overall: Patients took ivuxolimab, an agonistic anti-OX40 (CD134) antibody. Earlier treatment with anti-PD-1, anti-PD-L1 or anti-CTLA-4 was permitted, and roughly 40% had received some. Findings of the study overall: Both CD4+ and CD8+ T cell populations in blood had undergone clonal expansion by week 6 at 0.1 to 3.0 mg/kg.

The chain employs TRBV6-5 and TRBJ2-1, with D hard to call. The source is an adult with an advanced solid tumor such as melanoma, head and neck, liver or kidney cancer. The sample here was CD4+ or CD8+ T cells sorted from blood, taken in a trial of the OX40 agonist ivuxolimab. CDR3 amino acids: CASGQNYNEQFF. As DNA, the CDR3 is TGTGCCAGCGGCCAGAATTACAATGAGCAGTTCTTC.